This T cell receptor beta chain comes out of a study of blood T cell repertoires in COVID-19. Study as a whole: Whether acute or convalescent, the COVID-19 samples came from the United States, Italy and Spain. Nucleic acid was either cDNA or gDNA, and it came from T cells, B-cell-depleted T cells, or PBMCs.

Trimming removed 4 bases from V and 5 bases from J, with 17 bases in between. Germline CDR1 and CDR2: SGHNT and YYREEE (reference sequence). This CDR3 has 15 amino acids. Authors' data handling: Reference gene primers were amplified, and this amplification served to estimate nucleated cell counts. Method: immunoSEQ multiplex PCR; TCRdb's copy keeps in-frame clones and lacks some. V and J calls and clone size are given by that table; D and trimming were obtained from the DNA. The sample has under 30,000 clones, about nine tenths seen once. Sample: peripheral blood. The clonotype was recovered from an elderly woman with active or convalescent COVID-19. V is TRBV5-4 and J is TRBJ2-3, with D possibly being TRBD1 (6 bases). The CDR3 loop is CASSQGLRGGDTQYF. The CDR3 region has the DNA TGTGCCAGCAGCCAAGGACTCAGAGGGGGAGATACGCAGTATTTT.